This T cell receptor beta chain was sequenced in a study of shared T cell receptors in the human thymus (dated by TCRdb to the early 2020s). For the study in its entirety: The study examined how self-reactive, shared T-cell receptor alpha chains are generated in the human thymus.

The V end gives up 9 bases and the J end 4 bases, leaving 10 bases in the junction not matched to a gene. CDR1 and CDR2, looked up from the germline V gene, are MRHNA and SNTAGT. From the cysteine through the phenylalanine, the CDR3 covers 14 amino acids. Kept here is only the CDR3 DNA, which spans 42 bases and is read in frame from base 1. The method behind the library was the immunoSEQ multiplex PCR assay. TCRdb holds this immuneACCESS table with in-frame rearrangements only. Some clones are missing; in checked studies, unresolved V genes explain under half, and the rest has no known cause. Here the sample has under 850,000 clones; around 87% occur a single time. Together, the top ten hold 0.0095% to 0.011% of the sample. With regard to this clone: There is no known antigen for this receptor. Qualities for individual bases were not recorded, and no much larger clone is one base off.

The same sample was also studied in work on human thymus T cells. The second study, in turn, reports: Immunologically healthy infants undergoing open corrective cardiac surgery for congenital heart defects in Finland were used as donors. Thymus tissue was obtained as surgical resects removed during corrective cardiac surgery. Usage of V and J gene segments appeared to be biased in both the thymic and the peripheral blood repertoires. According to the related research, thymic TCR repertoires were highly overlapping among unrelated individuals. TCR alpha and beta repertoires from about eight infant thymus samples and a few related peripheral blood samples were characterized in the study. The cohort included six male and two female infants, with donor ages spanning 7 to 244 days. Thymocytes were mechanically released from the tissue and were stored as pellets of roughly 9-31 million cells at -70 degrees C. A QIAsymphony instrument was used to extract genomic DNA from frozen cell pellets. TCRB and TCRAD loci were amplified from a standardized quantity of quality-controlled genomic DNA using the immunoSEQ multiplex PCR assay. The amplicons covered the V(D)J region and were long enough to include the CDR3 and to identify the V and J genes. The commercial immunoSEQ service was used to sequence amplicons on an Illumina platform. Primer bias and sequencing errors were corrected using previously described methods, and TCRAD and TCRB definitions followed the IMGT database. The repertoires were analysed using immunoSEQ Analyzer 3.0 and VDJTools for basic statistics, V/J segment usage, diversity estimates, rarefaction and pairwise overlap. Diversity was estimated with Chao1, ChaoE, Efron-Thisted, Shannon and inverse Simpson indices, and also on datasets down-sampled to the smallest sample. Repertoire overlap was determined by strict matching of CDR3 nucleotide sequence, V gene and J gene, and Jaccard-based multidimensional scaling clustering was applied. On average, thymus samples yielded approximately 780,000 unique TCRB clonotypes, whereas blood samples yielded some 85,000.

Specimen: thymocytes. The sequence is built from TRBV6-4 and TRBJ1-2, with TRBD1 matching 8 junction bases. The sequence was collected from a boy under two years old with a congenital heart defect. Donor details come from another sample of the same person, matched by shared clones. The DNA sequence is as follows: TGTGCCAGAGGGGGACTTACAGGGGGCTATGGCTACACCTTC. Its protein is CARGGLTGGYGYTF.